This TCR beta chain was recorded in a study of shared clonotypes between healthy human individuals. Clones were sequenced by immunoSEQ multiplex PCR, and TCRdb holds only the in-frame ones, with some missing. The sample gives more than 2 million clones, about 94% of which show up once; over 0.1% is in the top ten. This CDR3 comprises 14 residues. Germline CDR1 reads SGHNT; CDR2 reads YYREEE (reference sequence). The germline V and J ends were trimmed by 4 bases and 5 bases, with 16 bases remaining between them. The sequencing sample was made of naive CD4+ T cells sorted from blood. The subset was: CD45RA+ positively selected. The J gene is TRBJ2-7, the V gene TRBV5-4; D is ambiguous. The source is a man younger than 35 in good health. The CDR3 reads CASSRAKAGNEQYF. DNA for the CDR3: TGTGCCAGCAGCCGTGCTAAGGCTGGAAACGAGCAGTACTTC.